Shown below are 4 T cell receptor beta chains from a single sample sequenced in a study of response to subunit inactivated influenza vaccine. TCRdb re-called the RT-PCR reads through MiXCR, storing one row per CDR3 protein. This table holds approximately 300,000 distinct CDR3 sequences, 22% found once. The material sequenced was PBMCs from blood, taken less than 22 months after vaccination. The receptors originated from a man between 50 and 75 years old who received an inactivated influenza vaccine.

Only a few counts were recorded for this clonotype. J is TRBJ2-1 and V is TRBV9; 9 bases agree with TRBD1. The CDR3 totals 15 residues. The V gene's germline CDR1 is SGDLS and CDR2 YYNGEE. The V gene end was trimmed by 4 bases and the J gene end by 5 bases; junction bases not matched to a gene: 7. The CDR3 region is CASSKGQGRDNEQFF. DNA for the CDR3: TGTGCCAGCAGCAAAGGACAGGGGAGGGACAATGAGCAGTTCTTC.

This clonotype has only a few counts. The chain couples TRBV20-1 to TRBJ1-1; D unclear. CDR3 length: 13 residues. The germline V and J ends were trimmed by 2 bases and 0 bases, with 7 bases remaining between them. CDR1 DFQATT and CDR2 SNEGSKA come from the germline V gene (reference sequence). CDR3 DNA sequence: TGCAGTGCTAGACATACGTTGAACACTGAAGCTTTCTTT. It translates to CSARHTLNTEAFF.

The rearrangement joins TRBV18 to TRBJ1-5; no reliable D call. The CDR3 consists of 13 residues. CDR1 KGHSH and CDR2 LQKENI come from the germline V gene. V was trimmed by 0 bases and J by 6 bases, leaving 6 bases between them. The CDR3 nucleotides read TGTGCCAGCTCACCACCGTTGACTCAGCCCCAGCATTTT. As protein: CASSPPLTQPQHF.

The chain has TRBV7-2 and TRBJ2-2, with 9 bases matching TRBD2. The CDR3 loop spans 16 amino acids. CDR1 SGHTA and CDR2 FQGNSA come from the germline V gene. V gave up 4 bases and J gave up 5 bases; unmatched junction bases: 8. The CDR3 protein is CASSYLAGAVTGELFF. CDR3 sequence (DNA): TGTGCCAGCAGCTATTTAGCGGGAGCGGTAACCGGGGAGCTGTTTTTT.